This TCR beta chain came from a study of blood T cell repertoires in COVID-19. In the authors' methods: From reference gene primer amplification, estimates of nucleated cell counts were derived. The assay was immunoSEQ multiplex PCR, and TCRdb's table has in-frame clones only and misses some. Clone size and the V and J calls come from that table; the DNA yielded D and trimming. Of about 67,000 clones in the sample, 80% to 90% are singletons; the top ten hold around 4.4%. V lost 1 base and J 6 bases, leaving 10 bases between the germline ends. The CDR3 spans 14 residues. CDR1 MDHEN and CDR2 SYDVKM come from the germline V gene.

The receptor comes from a man between 50 and 59 years old with active COVID-19. The chain employs TRBV28 and TRBJ1-5; D remains unclear. The specimen sequenced was peripheral blood. CDR3 sequence (DNA): TGTGCCAGCAGTTTATTCCGGGTCGGTCAGCCCCAGCATTTT. Protein sequence: CASSLFRVGQPQHF.